This is a list of T cell receptor beta chains from one sample in a study of blood T cell repertoires in COVID-19. TCRdb keeps only in-frame clones here, not all; method: immunoSEQ multiplex PCR. The sample lists under 200,000 clones; roughly 82% were seen once. Specimen: PBMCs or T cells enriched from blood (not recorded which). All receptors come from a woman aged 60 to 75 with acute COVID-19. The CDR3 runs from the conserved cysteine through the conserved F or W. The D gene is left open where the match is weak. Expanded clones are given a class, and other clones once, few, many or no size at all.

TRBV28	.	.	TRBJ1-2	TGTGCCAGCAGTTCGCTCACAGCTTCCTATGGCTACACCTTC	CASSSLTASYGYTF
TRBV19	TRBD2	.	TRBJ2-5	TGTGCCAGTACTAGCGGGGGTAGGGGAGAGACCCAGTACTTC	CASTSGGRGETQYF
TRBV5-1	TRBD1	.	TRBJ1-1	TGCGCCAGCAGCTTGGACAGGGGGCTCACTGAAGCTTTCTTT	CASSLDRGLTEAFF
TRBV28	TRBD1	.	TRBJ1-1	TGTGCCAGCAGTTTATACGGTTTTGCACAGGGGGGCGCTGAAGCTTTCTTT	CASSLYGFAQGGAEAFF
TRBV12-3/TRBV12-4	.	.	TRBJ1-2	TGTGCCAGCAGCTCGACGGGGTTCTATGGCTACACCTTC	CASSSTGFYGYTF
TRBV9	.	.	TRBJ2-6	TGTGCCAGCAGCGTAGCTTTCGGGGGTCTCAATGTCCTGACTTTC	CASSVAFGGLNVLTF
TRBV7-9	.	.	TRBJ2-7	TGTGCCAGCAGCTGGGCCGGGAGCTCCTACGAGCAGTACTTC	CASSWAGSSYEQYF
TRBV2	.	large	TRBJ1-2	TGTGCCAGCAGTGAACGGGTTAACTATGGCTACACCTTC	CASSERVNYGYTF
TRBV27	TRBD1	.	TRBJ1-6	TGTGCCAGCAGTTTGGGGGACAGGGTATTGTCACCCCTCCACTTT	CASSLGDRVLSPLHF
TRBV5-5	.	.	TRBJ2-5	TGTGCCAGCAGCCGTCGGGGTCTCTCCCCGTACCAAGAGACCCAGTACTTC	CASSRRGLSPYQETQYF
TRBV2	.	once	TRBJ2-3	TGTGTCACCCACCGTTCCCCGGGTAGCACAGATACGCAGTATTTT	CVTHRSPGSTDTQYF
TRBV28	TRBD1	.	TRBJ1-1	TGTGCCAGCAGTTTGAGTCAGGGGGCCTGGGACACTGAAGCTTTCTTT	CASSLSQGAWDTEAFF
TRBV19	.	once	TRBJ1-1	TGTGCCAGTAGAGGTTCAGGGGCCCGGGAGGACACTGAAGCTTTCTTT	CASRGSGAREDTEAFF